A single sample is the source of the 3 T cell receptor beta chains below, sequenced in a study of long-term antiretroviral therapy in people with HIV. Samples were assayed with immunoSEQ v3.0 at survey level. Clones were sequenced by immunoSEQ multiplex PCR, and TCRdb holds only the in-frame ones, with some missing. The table shows 24,000 or so clones, with around 79% occurring only once. The sample was unsorted PBMCs, taken 1.2 years after starting antiretroviral therapy. The receptors stem from a woman aged 40 to 50 with HIV.

The chain is built from TRBV18 and TRBJ1-4, with D unclear. Germline assignment: CDR1 KGHSH and CDR2 LQKENI. The V end was cut by 2 bases, the J end by 9 bases, with 13 bases between. This CDR3 contains 14 residues. The CDR3 protein is CASSPGPDKQKLFF. CDR3 in DNA: TGTGCCAGCTCACCAGGTCCCGACAAGCAAAAACTGTTTTTT.

This chain joins TRBV5-6 and TRBJ1-1; weak D call: TRBD1 (5 bases). The germline V gene has CDR1 SGHDT and CDR2 YYEEEE. Trimming cost V 0 bases and J 3 bases, with 12 bases left between them. This CDR3 is 15 amino acids long. The CDR3 region has the DNA TGTGCCAGCAGCTTGGGGGGCCGGGGGTACACTGAAGCTTTCTTT. It is translated as CASSLGGRGYTEAFF.

This chain connects TRBV7-2 to TRBJ1-2, with TRBD1 matching 9 bases. The germline CDR1 and CDR2 sequences are SGHTA and FQGNSA. The V segment lost 0 bases and the J segment 4 bases; nucleotides outside the gene matches: 3. The CDR3 extends over 15 amino acids. The CDR3 DNA follows: TGTGCCAGCAGCTTAGCGGGACAGGGAACCTATGGCTACACCTTC. Protein product: CASSLAGQGTYGYTF.